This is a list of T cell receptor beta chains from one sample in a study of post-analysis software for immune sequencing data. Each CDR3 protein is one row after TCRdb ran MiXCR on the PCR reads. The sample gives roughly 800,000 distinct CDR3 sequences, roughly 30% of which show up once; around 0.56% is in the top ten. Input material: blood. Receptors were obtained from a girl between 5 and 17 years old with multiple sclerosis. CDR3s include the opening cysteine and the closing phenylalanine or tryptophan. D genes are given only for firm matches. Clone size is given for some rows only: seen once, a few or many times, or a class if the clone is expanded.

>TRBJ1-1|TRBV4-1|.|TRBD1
TGCGCCAGCAGCCTCTCCGGGACAGCAATCACTGAAGCTTTCTTT
CASSLSGTAITEAFF
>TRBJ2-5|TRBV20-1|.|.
TGCAGTGCTAGTTCTAGGTTGGAGACCCAGTACTTC
CSASSRLETQYF
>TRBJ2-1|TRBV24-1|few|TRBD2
TGTGCCACCAGTGATTTCGGGACGGGGGGGGTCACGACCAATGAGCAGTTCTTC
CATSDFGTGGVTTNEQFF
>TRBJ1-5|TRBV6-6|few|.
TGTGCCAGCAGTTACATGCCAGAGAATCAGCCCCAGCATTTT
CASSYMPENQPQHF
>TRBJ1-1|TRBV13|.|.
TGTGCCAGCAGCTTTGCCCGGGGGCGATGGACTGAAGCTTTCTTT
CASSFARGRWTEAFF
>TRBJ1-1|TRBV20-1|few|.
TGCAGTGCTCCTACGACCGGCCCTGGTGGGGCTTTCTTT
CSAPTTGPGGAFF
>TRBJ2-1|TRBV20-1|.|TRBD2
TGCAGTGCTCCCCGGACTAGCGGGGGTCTCAACAATGAGCAGTTCTTC
CSAPRTSGGLNNEQFF
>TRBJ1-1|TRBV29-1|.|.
TGCAGCGTTGGGTCTGAAGCTTTCTTT
CSVGSEAFF
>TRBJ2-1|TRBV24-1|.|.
TGTGCCACCAGTGATTTGGGGGGCGGGAGAGACAATGAGCAGTTCTTC
CATSDLGGGRDNEQFF
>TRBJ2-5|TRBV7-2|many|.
TGTGCCAGCAGCTTAGTGTTGAGCGTACAAGAGACCCAGTACTTC
CASSLVLSVQETQYF
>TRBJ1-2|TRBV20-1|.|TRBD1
TGCAGTGCTGGAGTCTGGACAGGGGGGATCTCTGGCTACACCTTC
CSAGVWTGGISGYTF
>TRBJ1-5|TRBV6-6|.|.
TGTGCCAGCAGTTACCCAGGGAATAGCAATCAGCCCCAGCATTTT
CASSYPGNSNQPQHF
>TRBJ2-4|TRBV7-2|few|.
TGTGCCAGCAGCTTAGGGCAGATAGCCAAAAACATTCAGTACTTC
CASSLGQIAKNIQYF
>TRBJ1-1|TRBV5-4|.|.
TGTGCCAGCAGTTTGCCTGCGGGAAACACTGAAGCTTTCTTT
CASSLPAGNTEAFF
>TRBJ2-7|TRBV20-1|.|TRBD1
TGCAGTGCTTCCCGGGACAGGCGCTCCTACGAGCAGTACTTC
CSASRDRRSYEQYF
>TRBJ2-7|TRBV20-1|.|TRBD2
TGCAGTGCTACTAGCGGGAGTATCGCCGAGCAGTACTTC
CSATSGSIAEQYF
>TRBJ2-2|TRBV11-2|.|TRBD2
TGTGCCAGCAGCTTAGCGCTGCGGCTAGCGGGCGCGAACACCGGGGAGCTGTTTTTT
CASSLALRLAGANTGELFF
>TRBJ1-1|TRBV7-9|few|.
TGTGCCAGCGCCGGAGATGGAAACACTGAAGCTTTCTTT
CASAGDGNTEAFF
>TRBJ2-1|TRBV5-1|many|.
TGCGCCAGCAGCAGGGGCAGGAGATCCTACAATGAGCAGTTCTTC
CASSRGRRSYNEQFF